This is a list of T cell receptor beta chains from one sample in a study of blood T cell repertoires in COVID-19. TCRdb's table, derived via immunoSEQ multiplex PCR, lists solely in-frame clones and lacks some. This table has more than 65,000 clones, about four fifths appearing once. The source material was peripheral blood. The receptors shown here come from an older woman with acute or convalescent COVID-19. CDR3s include the opening cysteine and the closing phenylalanine or tryptophan. Each record gives: clone size, J gene, V gene, D gene, CDR3 length, CDR3 protein, CDR3 DNA. A D gene is named only where the DNA matches it firmly. Clone size is stated in some rows and not others, as once, few, many or a class when expanded.

abundance: NA
j_gene: TRBJ1-1
v_gene: TRBV5-5
d_gene: TRBD1
len: 12
CDR3aa: CASSIGQGRAFF
CDR3nt: TGTGCCAGCAGCATAGGACAGGGGCGGGCTTTCTTT

abundance: NA
j_gene: TRBJ1-6
v_gene: TRBV7-3
d_gene: NA
len: 17
CDR3aa: CASSLIGGSSYNSPLHF
CDR3nt: TGTGCCAGCAGCTTAATCGGCGGAAGCTCCTATAATTCACCCCTCCACTTT

abundance: NA
j_gene: TRBJ1-2
v_gene: TRBV4-2
d_gene: NA
len: 16
CDR3aa: CASSQEKHPRNYGYTF
CDR3nt: TGTGCCAGCAGCCAAGAGAAGCACCCGAGAAACTATGGCTACACCTTC

abundance: once
j_gene: TRBJ1-1
v_gene: TRBV10-1
d_gene: NA
len: 13
CDR3aa: CASSEAGPTEAFF
CDR3nt: TGCGCCAGCAGTGAGGCAGGGCCCACTGAAGCTTTCTTT

abundance: NA
j_gene: TRBJ1-1
v_gene: TRBV7-9
d_gene: NA
len: 14
CDR3aa: CASSFDRLNTEAFF
CDR3nt: TGTGCCAGCAGCTTCGACAGGTTGAACACTGAAGCTTTCTTT

abundance: NA
j_gene: TRBJ1-5
v_gene: TRBV7-9
d_gene: NA
len: 14
CDR3aa: CASSFDSGDQPQHF
CDR3nt: TGTGCCAGCAGCTTTGACTCCGGGGATCAGCCCCAGCATTTT

abundance: NA
j_gene: TRBJ2-1
v_gene: TRBV5-1
d_gene: TRBD2
len: 20
CDR3aa: CASSYPGSGGAGRSYNEQFF
CDR3nt: TGCGCCAGCAGCTACCCGGGTAGCGGGGGGGCGGGGAGATCCTACAATGAGCAGTTCTTC

abundance: NA
j_gene: TRBJ1-2
v_gene: TRBV13
d_gene: TRBD1
len: 16
CDR3aa: CASSLEWGQGSYGYTF
CDR3nt: TGTGCCAGCAGCTTAGAGTGGGGACAGGGGTCCTATGGCTACACCTTC

abundance: NA
j_gene: TRBJ2-1
v_gene: TRBV5-1
d_gene: NA
len: 16
CDR3aa: CASSLVSSDPGNEQFF
CDR3nt: TGCGCCAGCAGCTTGGTATCGTCTGATCCGGGCAATGAGCAGTTCTTC

abundance: NA
j_gene: TRBJ1-4
v_gene: TRBV2
d_gene: NA
len: 14
CDR3aa: CASSEGQGSEKLFF
CDR3nt: TGTGCCAGCAGTGAAGGGCAGGGGAGCGAAAAACTGTTTTTT

abundance: once
j_gene: TRBJ2-1
v_gene: TRBV7-3
d_gene: NA
len: 12
CDR3aa: CASSFGGGEQFF
CDR3nt: TGTGCCAGCAGCTTTGGCGGGGGCGAGCAGTTCTTC

abundance: NA
j_gene: TRBJ2-7
v_gene: TRBV3-1/TRBV3-2
d_gene: TRBD2
len: 15
CDR3aa: CASSTSSGGAHEQYF
CDR3nt: TGTGCCAGCAGCACCTCTAGCGGGGGGGCCCACGAGCAGTACTTC

abundance: NA
j_gene: TRBJ1-1
v_gene: TRBV3-1/TRBV3-2
d_gene: NA
len: 13
CDR3aa: CASSPQGGAEAFF
CDR3nt: TGTGCCAGCAGCCCTCAAGGGGGGGCTGAAGCTTTCTTT

abundance: NA
j_gene: TRBJ1-6
v_gene: TRBV6-5
d_gene: NA
len: 16
CDR3aa: CASSYLDVSYNSPLHF
CDR3nt: TGTGCCAGCAGTTACCTAGACGTCTCCTATAATTCACCCCTCCACTTT

abundance: NA
j_gene: TRBJ1-6
v_gene: TRBV28
d_gene: NA
len: 14
CDR3aa: CASSYGVHNSPLHF
CDR3nt: TGTGCCAGCAGTTACGGGGTCCATAATTCACCCCTCCACTTT

abundance: NA
j_gene: TRBJ2-5
v_gene: TRBV5-4
d_gene: TRBD2
len: 16
CDR3aa: CASSRTSGGAGETQYF
CDR3nt: TGTGCCAGCAGCAGGACTAGCGGGGGGGCGGGGGAGACCCAGTACTTC

abundance: NA
j_gene: TRBJ1-1
v_gene: TRBV5-4
d_gene: TRBD1
len: 18
CDR3aa: CASSYPGGTGVLNTEAFF
CDR3nt: TGTGCCAGCAGCTACCCCGGGGGGACAGGGGTCCTGAACACTGAAGCTTTCTTT

abundance: NA
j_gene: TRBJ1-2
v_gene: TRBV28
d_gene: TRBD1
len: 17
CDR3aa: CASTLGATGGVNYGYTF
CDR3nt: TGTGCCAGCACCTTGGGGGCAACAGGGGGCGTAAACTATGGCTACACCTTC

abundance: NA
j_gene: TRBJ1-3
v_gene: TRBV2
d_gene: NA
len: 15
CDR3aa: CASSPQLSSGNTIYF
CDR3nt: TGTGCCAGCAGTCCACAGTTAAGCTCTGGAAACACCATATATTTT

abundance: NA
j_gene: TRBJ2-7
v_gene: TRBV3-1/TRBV3-2
d_gene: NA
len: 14
CDR3aa: CASSQELSYYEQYF
CDR3nt: TGTGCCAGCAGCCAAGAGTTGAGTTACTACGAGCAGTACTTC

abundance: NA
j_gene: TRBJ2-3
v_gene: TRBV11-2
d_gene: NA
len: 12
CDR3aa: CASQGPGDTQYF
CDR3nt: TGTGCCAGCCAGGGGCCTGGGGATACGCAGTATTTT

abundance: few
j_gene: TRBJ2-7
v_gene: TRBV4-2
d_gene: NA
len: 15
CDR3aa: CASSQPGTGAYEQYF
CDR3nt: TGTGCCAGCAGCCAACCTGGGACTGGCGCCTACGAGCAGTACTTC

abundance: NA
j_gene: TRBJ1-2
v_gene: TRBV5-4
d_gene: NA
len: 14
CDR3aa: CASSPHQGDYGYTF
CDR3nt: TGTGCCAGCAGCCCACACCAGGGCGACTATGGCTACACCTTC

abundance: few
j_gene: TRBJ1-2
v_gene: TRBV30
d_gene: TRBD1
len: 14
CDR3aa: CAWSRDRGENGYTF
CDR3nt: TGTGCCTGGAGTAGGGACAGGGGAGAGAATGGCTACACCTTC

abundance: NA
j_gene: TRBJ2-1
v_gene: TRBV7-9
d_gene: TRBD2
len: 15
CDR3aa: CASSTGGSSANEQFF
CDR3nt: TGTGCCAGCAGCACCGGGGGGTCATCCGCCAATGAGCAGTTCTTC

abundance: NA
j_gene: TRBJ2-3
v_gene: TRBV11-2
d_gene: NA
len: 16
CDR3aa: CASSPEGRGGTDTQYF
CDR3nt: TGTGCCAGCAGCCCAGAGGGTAGGGGGGGGACAGATACGCAGTATTTT

abundance: NA
j_gene: TRBJ1-2
v_gene: TRBV28
d_gene: NA
len: 13
CDR3aa: CASSPGKSYGYTF
CDR3nt: TGTGCCAGCAGCCCCGGGAAGAGCTATGGCTACACCTTC

abundance: NA
j_gene: TRBJ2-5
v_gene: TRBV7-7
d_gene: NA
len: 13
CDR3aa: CASSQTTLETQYF
CDR3nt: TGTGCTAGCTCCCAGACAACGTTAGAGACCCAGTACTTC

abundance: NA
j_gene: TRBJ2-7
v_gene: TRBV9
d_gene: TRBD1
len: 14
CDR3aa: CASSSQGEFGEQYF
CDR3nt: TGTGCCAGCAGTTCCCAGGGGGAATTTGGCGAGCAGTACTTC

abundance: NA
j_gene: TRBJ1-3
v_gene: TRBV4-1
d_gene: NA
len: 16
CDR3aa: CASSYDPGNSGNTIYF
CDR3nt: TGCGCCAGCAGCTACGACCCAGGGAACTCTGGAAACACCATATATTTT

abundance: few
j_gene: TRBJ1-3
v_gene: TRBV28
d_gene: TRBD1
len: 19
CDR3aa: CASSVPDLYGTGIGNTIYF
CDR3nt: TGTGCCAGCAGCGTCCCCGACCTATACGGGACAGGTATAGGAAACACCATATATTTT

abundance: NA
j_gene: TRBJ1-3
v_gene: TRBV12-3/TRBV12-4
d_gene: NA
len: 11
CDR3aa: CASSWSDTIYF
CDR3nt: TGTGCCAGCAGTTGGAGCGACACCATATATTTT

abundance: NA
j_gene: TRBJ2-7
v_gene: TRBV6-5
d_gene: TRBD1
len: 14
CDR3aa: CASRRPGQDYEQYF
CDR3nt: TGTGCCAGCAGACGACCTGGACAGGACTACGAGCAGTACTTC

abundance: NA
j_gene: TRBJ1-2
v_gene: TRBV5-1
d_gene: TRBD1
len: 16
CDR3aa: CASSLWQGTANYGYTF
CDR3nt: TGCGCCAGCAGCTTGTGGCAGGGGACAGCTAACTATGGCTACACCTTC

abundance: NA
j_gene: TRBJ2-1
v_gene: TRBV10-3
d_gene: TRBD2
len: 18
CDR3aa: CAIRGGSGAAGAYNEQFF
CDR3nt: TGTGCCATCAGGGGGGGTAGCGGGGCGGCGGGCGCCTACAATGAGCAGTTCTTC

abundance: NA
j_gene: TRBJ1-2
v_gene: TRBV10-3
d_gene: TRBD1
len: 13
CDR3aa: CAILGDREKGYTF
CDR3nt: TGTGCCATCTTGGGGGACAGGGAGAAAGGCTACACCTTC

abundance: NA
j_gene: TRBJ1-5
v_gene: TRBV28
d_gene: TRBD1
len: 14
CDR3aa: CASSGAQGAQPQHF
CDR3nt: TGTGCCAGCAGCGGGGCCCAGGGGGCTCAGCCCCAGCATTTT

abundance: NA
j_gene: TRBJ1-5
v_gene: TRBV6-5
d_gene: NA
len: 14
CDR3aa: CASRSGSSNQPQHF
CDR3nt: TGTGCCAGCAGATCCGGGAGTAGCAATCAGCCCCAGCATTTT

abundance: NA
j_gene: TRBJ2-5
v_gene: TRBV2
d_gene: NA
len: 15
CDR3aa: CASKGWTPDRETQYF
CDR3nt: TGTGCCAGCAAGGGCTGGACACCCGACCGAGAGACCCAGTACTTC

abundance: NA
j_gene: TRBJ1-2
v_gene: TRBV19
d_gene: TRBD1
len: 14
CDR3aa: CASSISTGGDGYTF
CDR3nt: TGTGCCAGTAGTATATCTACAGGGGGCGATGGCTACACCTTC

abundance: few
j_gene: TRBJ2-1
v_gene: TRBV19
d_gene: TRBD1
len: 13
CDR3aa: CASTTTGWNEQFF
CDR3nt: TGTGCCAGTACCACGACAGGGTGGAATGAGCAGTTCTTC

abundance: NA
j_gene: TRBJ1-2
v_gene: TRBV5-1
d_gene: TRBD1
len: 14
CDR3aa: CASSLAEDREGYTF
CDR3nt: TGCGCCAGCAGCTTGGCCGAGGACAGGGAAGGCTACACCTTC

abundance: many
j_gene: TRBJ1-2
v_gene: TRBV19
d_gene: NA
len: 13
CDR3aa: CATRRVPNYGYTF
CDR3nt: TGTGCCACCCGGAGGGTACCGAACTATGGCTACACCTTC

abundance: once
j_gene: TRBJ1-6
v_gene: TRBV25-1
d_gene: NA
len: 17
CDR3aa: CASSERPGLRGNSPLHF
CDR3nt: TGTGCCAGCAGTGAGCGCCCAGGGTTAAGGGGGAATTCACCCCTCCACTTT

abundance: few
j_gene: TRBJ2-7
v_gene: TRBV11-2
d_gene: TRBD2
len: 12
CDR3aa: CASSRGGYEQYF
CDR3nt: TGTGCCAGCAGCCGGGGAGGGTACGAGCAGTACTTC

abundance: few
j_gene: TRBJ2-3
v_gene: TRBV3-1/TRBV3-2
d_gene: NA
len: 15
CDR3aa: CASSGGVDTTDTQYF
CDR3nt: TGTGCCAGCAGCGGAGGGGTTGATACCACAGATACGCAGTATTTT

abundance: NA
j_gene: TRBJ2-7
v_gene: TRBV7-2
d_gene: NA
len: 13
CDR3aa: CASSFLGGYEQYF
CDR3nt: TGTGCCAGCAGCTTCCTTGGAGGCTACGAGCAGTACTTC

abundance: NA
j_gene: TRBJ1-2
v_gene: TRBV4-2
d_gene: TRBD1
len: 16
CDR3aa: CASSHDRGLLVGGYTF
CDR3nt: TGTGCCAGCAGCCACGACAGGGGGCTTTTGGTTGGTGGCTACACCTTC

abundance: NA
j_gene: TRBJ2-5
v_gene: TRBV28
d_gene: TRBD2
len: 17
CDR3aa: CASSPVSAGGAQETQYF
CDR3nt: TGTGCCAGCAGTCCCGTCTCAGCGGGGGGCGCACAAGAGACCCAGTACTTC

abundance: NA
j_gene: TRBJ2-7
v_gene: TRBV6-5
d_gene: TRBD1
len: 14
CDR3aa: CASRRGQGGYEQYF
CDR3nt: TGTGCCAGCAGAAGGGGACAGGGAGGCTACGAGCAGTACTTC

abundance: NA
j_gene: TRBJ2-3
v_gene: TRBV4-2
d_gene: TRBD2
len: 16
CDR3aa: CASSSGTSGGGDTQYF
CDR3nt: TGTGCCAGCAGCTCTGGGACTAGCGGGGGGGGAGATACGCAGTATTTT

abundance: once
j_gene: TRBJ2-5
v_gene: TRBV28
d_gene: NA
len: 15
CDR3aa: CASSFLGQPEATQYF
CDR3nt: TGTGCCAGCAGTTTCCTAGGTCAGCCGGAAGCGACCCAGTACTTC

abundance: NA
j_gene: TRBJ1-1
v_gene: TRBV4-3
d_gene: TRBD1
len: 16
CDR3aa: CASSQGRDRGSTEAFF
CDR3nt: TGCGCCAGCAGCCAAGGGCGGGACAGGGGAAGTACTGAAGCTTTCTTT

abundance: NA
j_gene: TRBJ2-1
v_gene: TRBV9
d_gene: TRBD2
len: 15
CDR3aa: CASTLRGGTYNEQFF
CDR3nt: TGTGCCAGCACCCTACGGGGGGGCACCTACAATGAGCAGTTCTTC

abundance: NA
j_gene: TRBJ2-7
v_gene: TRBV2
d_gene: NA
len: 12
CDR3aa: CASKDLIYEQYF
CDR3nt: TGTGCCAGCAAGGACTTGATCTACGAGCAGTACTTC

abundance: NA
j_gene: TRBJ2-5
v_gene: TRBV11-3
d_gene: TRBD1
len: 14
CDR3aa: CASSARQGSKTQYF
CDR3nt: TGTGCCAGCAGTGCGAGACAGGGCTCTAAGACCCAGTACTTC

abundance: NA
j_gene: TRBJ2-5
v_gene: TRBV6-5
d_gene: NA
len: 15
CDR3aa: CASSTPRQGQETQYF
CDR3nt: TGTGCCAGCAGTACTCCGAGGCAGGGACAAGAGACCCAGTACTTC

abundance: NA
j_gene: TRBJ1-1
v_gene: TRBV5-1
d_gene: NA
len: 15
CDR3aa: CASSLAGGMNTEAFF
CDR3nt: TGCGCCAGCAGCTTGGCCGGGGGGATGAACACTGAAGCTTTCTTT